A single sample is the source of the 23 T cell receptor beta chains below, sequenced in a study of blood T cell repertoires in COVID-19. The repertoire was sequenced with immunoSEQ multiplex PCR; TCRdb's copy has only in-frame clones and lacks some. This sample has 110,000 to 150,000 clones, with 75% to 90% found just once. Sequencing was done on a sample of peripheral blood. The source is a woman aged 45 to 65 with acute or convalescent COVID-19.

The rearrangement links TRBV3-1 (or the pseudogene TRBV3-2) to TRBJ1-1; 9 bases match TRBD1. Germline V gene data show CDR1 as LGHDT and CDR2 as YNNKEL (reference sequence). CDR3 length: 15 amino acids. Trimming removed 4 bases from V and 5 bases from J; junction bases left unmatched: 8. DNA for the CDR3: TGTGCCAGCAGCCGTCCGGGACAGGGCGAAACTGAAGCTTTCTTT. Translating it yields CASSRPGQGETEAFF.

The chain recombines TRBV6-5 with TRBJ1-1; D might be TRBD1 (5 bases). V lost 2 bases to trimming and J lost 5 bases, with 9 bases between them. Per the germline V gene, CDR1 is MNHEY and CDR2 is SVGAGI. This CDR3 has 13 amino acids. CDR3 sequence reads: CASSYRRGTEAFF. The CDR3 bases are TGTGCCAGCAGTTACCGACGGGGGACTGAAGCTTTCTTT.

The rearrangement joins TRBV21-1 to TRBJ2-7; TRBD1, the table's D call, lacks a check against the DNA. TRBV21-1 has pseudogene status. This CDR3 spans 15 amino acids. CDR3: CASSKRDSPWYEQYF. DNA of the CDR3: TGTGCCAGCAGCAAACGGGACAGTCCTTGGTACGAGCAGTACTTC.

The chain employs TRBV29-1 and TRBJ1-5; 7 bases are a match to TRBD1. CDR3 size: 13 residues. With V trimmed by 5 bases and J by 1 base, 2 bases remained unmatched. Germline assignment: CDR1 SQVTM and CDR2 ANQGSEA. The CDR3 region is CSVKGASNQPQHF. The CDR3 DNA reads as TGCAGCGTTAAGGGGGCGAGCAATCAGCCCCAGCATTTT. Using reference TRBV29-1 and TRBJ1-5 for the parts outside the CDR3, the full variable domain is SAVISQKPSRDICQRGTSLTIQCQVDSQVTMMFWYRQQPGQSLTLIATANQGSEATYESGFVIDKFPISRPNLTFSTLTVSNMSPEDSSIYLCSVKGASNQPQHFGDGTRLSIL.

The chain uses TRBV5-1 and TRBJ1-2; D unclear. V shed 4 bases and J shed 0 bases, with 10 bases lying between them. The CDR3 runs 14 residues. From germline, CDR1 is SGHRS and CDR2 YFSETQ. The CDR3 region is CASSVWEANYGYTF. CDR3 in DNA: TGCGCCAGCAGCGTATGGGAGGCTAACTATGGCTACACCTTC.

V gene TRBV5-1 combines with J gene TRBJ2-4, with TRBD2 matching 9 bases. Germline V gene lookup returns CDR1 SGHRS and CDR2 YFSETQ. The length of the CDR3 is 14 residues. V shed 5 bases and J 6 bases; nucleotides not matched to a gene: 6. CDR3 in DNA: TGCGCCAGCAGGAGCTCACTAGCGGGAAACATTCAGTACTTC. Its protein is CASRSSLAGNIQYF. The full variable domain, in which reference TRBV5-1 and TRBJ2-4 provide the parts outside the CDR3, is KAGVTQTPRYLIKTRGQQVTLSCSPISGHRSVSWYQQTPGQGLQFLFEYFSETQRNKGNFPGRFSGRQFSNSRSEMNVSTLELGDSALYLCASRSSLAGNIQYFGAGTRLSVL.

This clone was found once. This chain joins TRBV6-5 and TRBJ2-2; 8 positions agree with TRBD2. V was clipped by 6 bases and J by 4 bases; unmatched bases: 7. The CDR3 runs to 15 residues. The germline V gene encodes CDR1 MNHEY and CDR2 SVGAGI. The CDR3 DNA follows: TGTGCCAGCAGGTCTACCGGGACTAGCACCGGGGAGCTGTTTTTT. Encoded protein: CASRSTGTSTGELFF.

The rearrangement joins TRBV9 to TRBJ2-1; the match to TRBD2 covers 15 bases. The germline gives CDR1 SGDLS, CDR2 YYNGEE. J was trimmed by 12 bases and V by 3 bases; bases with no gene match: 13. The length of the CDR3 is 17 residues. CDR3 residues: CASSAGLAGGGTMTQFF. In nucleotides, the CDR3 is TGTGCCAGCAGCGCGGGACTAGCGGGAGGTGGTACAATGACGCAGTTCTTC.

The chain has TRBV4-2 and TRBJ2-1; D possibly corresponds to TRBD1 (6 bases). The V gene's germline CDR1 is LGHNA and CDR2 YNFKEQ. V was clipped by 1 base and J by 9 bases, with 25 bases between them. The CDR3 consists of 18 residues. The CDR3 sequence: CASSQVIVVADRPGEQFF. DNA of the CDR3: TGTGCCAGCAGCCAAGTTATTGTGGTCGCCGACAGGCCGGGTGAGCAGTTCTTC.

The V gene is TRBV28, the J gene TRBJ1-5, with 8 bases identical to TRBD1. CDR1 is MDHEN and CDR2 is SYDVKM in the germline V gene. This CDR3 is built from 14 residues. After removal of 3 bases from V and 4 bases from J, the junction contained 2 bases not matched to a gene. The CDR3: CASSFTGGNQPQHF. The CDR3 DNA sequence: TGTGCCAGCAGTTTCACAGGGGGGAATCAGCCCCAGCATTTT.

The chain joins TRBV28 to TRBJ1-4; possible D gene TRBD1, 5 bases. Germline lookup yields CDR1 MDHEN and CDR2 SYDVKM. The CDR3 totals 13 residues. The V gene lost 7 bases and the J gene lost 7 bases, with 13 bases spanning the gap. The CDR3 reads CASNHFGGEKLFF. DNA of the CDR3: TGTGCCAGCAACCACTTCGGGGGTGAAAAACTGTTTTTT. The full variable domain, with the rest looked up from reference TRBV28 and TRBJ1-4, is DVKVTQSSRYLVKRTGEKVFLECVQDMDHENMFWYRQDPGLGLRLIYFSYDVKMKEKGDIPEGYSVSREKKERFSLILESASTNQTSMYLCASNHFGGEKLFFGSGTQLSVL.

The chain recombines TRBV4-1 with TRBJ1-5, with D perhaps TRBD1 (5 bases). The CDR3 spans 15 residues. Trimming removed 1 base from V and 4 bases from J, with 11 bases in between. Per the germline V gene, CDR1 is MGHRA and CDR2 is YSYEKL. The chain's CDR3 is CASSQGGRTNQPQHF. As DNA, the CDR3 is TGCGCCAGCAGCCAAGGTGGACGGACAAATCAGCCCCAGCATTTT.

The chain joins TRBV9 to TRBJ1-5, with a possible D match to TRBD1 (5 bases). Trimming shortened V by 1 base and J by 5 bases, and 10 bases separated the two germline ends. The length of the CDR3 is 14 residues. In germline, CDR1 is SGDLS, CDR2 YYNGEE. The CDR3 DNA sequence: TGTGCCAGCAGCGTATGCCGGGGGGATCAGCCCCAGCATTTT. Protein: CASSVCRGDQPQHF.

The V gene is TRBV5-1, the J gene TRBJ2-7, with TRBD1 identical over 9 bases. Germline CDR1 reads SGHRS; CDR2 reads YFSETQ. The CDR3 covers 13 residues. The trim removed 6 bases at V and 4 bases at J, leaving 5 bases unmatched. CDR3 bases: TGCGCCAGCAATCTGGACAGGGGTTACGAGCAGTACTTC. It encodes CASNLDRGYEQYF.

The chain carries TRBV29-1 and TRBJ2-3, with 10 bases identical to TRBD2. The CDR3 is made up of 15 amino acids. V lost 7 bases and J lost 0; bases outside the gene matches: 7. Looked up from germline, CDR1 is SQVTM and CDR2 is ANQGSEA. The CDR3 DNA sequence: TGCAGCGCTCCCTTACTAGCGGGGAGCACAGATACGCAGTATTTT. Protein sequence: CSAPLLAGSTDTQYF.

The chain employs TRBV6-6 and TRBJ1-1; the match to TRBD1 covers 11 bases. The CDR3 has 14 residues. Per germline, CDR1 MNHNY and CDR2 SVGAGI (reference sequence). Trimming cost V 4 bases and J 4 bases; bases outside gene matches: 2. The CDR3 reads CASSSGTGGTEAFF. CDR3 DNA sequence: TGTGCCAGCAGTTCCGGGACAGGGGGCACTGAAGCTTTCTTT.

V gene TRBV15 combines with J gene TRBJ1-3, with D uncertain. The CDR3 runs to 17 residues. V was shortened by 0 bases and J by 2 bases, with 14 bases between the two germline ends. The germline CDR1 and CDR2 sequences are LNHNV and YYDKDF (reference sequence). The CDR3 coding sequence is TGTGCCACCAGCAGAGATAAGGCGAGCAGGCCTGGAAACACCATATATTTT. Amino acid sequence: CATSRDKASRPGNTIYF.

The chain uses TRBV6-5 and TRBJ2-1, with 7 bases fitting TRBD2. CDR3 size: 13 residues. With 6 bases clipped from V and 9 bases from J, the junction kept 8 bases outside the gene matches. Germline-derived CDR1 and CDR2 are MNHEY and SVGAGI. As DNA, the CDR3 is TGTGCCAGCAGCGTACAGCGGGACGGTGAGCAGTTCTTC. Translated, it gives CASSVQRDGEQFF.

This chain joins TRBV30 and TRBJ1-1, with 7 bases that match TRBD1. The CDR3 is 15 amino acids. Germline loops: CDR1 GTSNPN, CDR2 SVGIG (reference sequence). Germline trimming cut 2 bases from V and 5 bases from J; bases unmatched to any gene: 11. CDR3 bases: TGTGCCTGGAGTACATACACCGACAGGGTGACTGAAGCTTTCTTT. Encoded protein: CAWSTYTDRVTEAFF.

The V call is TRBV18, the J call TRBJ1-2; D remains unclear. The CDR3 covers 15 residues. Germline V gene lookup returns CDR1 KGHSH and CDR2 LQKENI. Between the trimmed V and J ends, which lost 6 bases and 1 base, there was a span of 15 bases. The chain's CDR3 is CASSLAKTVNYGYTF. CDR3 nucleotide sequence: TGTGCCAGCTCCTTAGCAAAGACTGTTAACTATGGCTACACCTTC.

The chain is built from TRBV6-5 and TRBJ1-6; 9 bases align to TRBD1. This CDR3 is built from 15 residues. V shed 7 bases and J 7 bases; nucleotides not matched to a gene: 8. CDR1 MNHEY and CDR2 SVGAGI come from the germline V gene. CDR3 in amino acids: CASISQGAENSPLHF. The CDR3 DNA follows: TGTGCCAGCATTTCACAGGGGGCGGAGAATTCACCCCTCCACTTT.

This chain uses TRBV4-1 with TRBJ2-7; perhaps TRBD2 as D (6 bases). V was clipped by 4 bases and J by 0 bases, with 16 bases between them. Germline assignment: CDR1 MGHRA and CDR2 YSYEKL. CDR3 length equals 16 residues. The CDR3 loop is CASSRRTTLSSYEQYF. The CDR3 DNA is TGCGCCAGCAGCCGCCGGACTACGTTGAGCTCCTACGAGCAGTACTTC.

CDR3 region: CSVAGGAFNEQFF. The CDR3 DNA sequence: TGCAGCGTTGCCGGGGGGGCCTTCAATGAGCAGTTCTTC. The genes are TRBV29-1 and TRBJ2-1, with 8 nucleotides matching TRBD2. The CDR3 runs 13 residues. The V gene's germline CDR1 is SQVTM and CDR2 ANQGSEA. V shed 4 bases and J 6 bases; nucleotides not matched to a gene: 5.